This T cell receptor beta chain was captured by sequencing in a study of cytomegalovirus exposure and HLA in healthy donors. The protocol was immunoSEQ multiplex PCR, while the TCRdb copy is restricted to in-frame clones and leaves out a portion. The data contain about 98,000 clones, roughly nine tenths of them singletons. Losses at the gene ends were 0 bases for V and 6 bases for J; bases not matched to a gene: 9. This CDR3 is built from 16 residues. From germline, CDR1 is SGDLS and CDR2 YYNGEE. The sample was PBMCs. The chain links TRBV9 to TRBJ1-3; 7 bases match TRBD1. This clonotype was sampled from a young woman in good health and CMV-seronegative. The CDR3 sequence: CASSVGEGTVKNTIYF. For the CDR3, the DNA is TGTGCCAGCAGCGTAGGCGAAGGGACAGTCAAAAACACCATATATTTT.